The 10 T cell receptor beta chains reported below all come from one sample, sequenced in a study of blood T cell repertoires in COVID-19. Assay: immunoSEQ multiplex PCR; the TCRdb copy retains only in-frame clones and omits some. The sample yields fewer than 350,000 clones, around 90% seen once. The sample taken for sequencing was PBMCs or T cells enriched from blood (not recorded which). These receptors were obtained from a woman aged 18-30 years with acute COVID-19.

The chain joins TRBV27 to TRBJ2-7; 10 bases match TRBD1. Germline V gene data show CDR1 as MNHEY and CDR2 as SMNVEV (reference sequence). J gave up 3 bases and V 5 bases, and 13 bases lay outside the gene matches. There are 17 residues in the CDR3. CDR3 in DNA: TGTGCCAGCAGTCCAACCAAGGGGACAGGGGTTATCTACGAGCAGTACTTC. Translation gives CASSPTKGTGVIYEQYF.

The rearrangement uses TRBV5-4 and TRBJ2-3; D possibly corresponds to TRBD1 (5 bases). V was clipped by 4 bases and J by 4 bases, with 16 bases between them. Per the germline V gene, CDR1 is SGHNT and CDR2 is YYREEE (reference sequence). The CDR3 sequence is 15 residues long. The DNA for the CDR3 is TGTGCCAGCAGCCAGAGACAGAGGACGGCAGATACGCAGTATTTT. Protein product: CASSQRQRTADTQYF.

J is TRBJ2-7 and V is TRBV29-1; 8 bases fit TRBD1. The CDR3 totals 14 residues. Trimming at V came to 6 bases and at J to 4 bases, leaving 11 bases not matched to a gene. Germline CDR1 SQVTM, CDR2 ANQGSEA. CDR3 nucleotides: TGCAGCGTCGAAAGGCCAGGGGGCAGGTACGAGCAGTACTTC. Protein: CSVERPGGRYEQYF.

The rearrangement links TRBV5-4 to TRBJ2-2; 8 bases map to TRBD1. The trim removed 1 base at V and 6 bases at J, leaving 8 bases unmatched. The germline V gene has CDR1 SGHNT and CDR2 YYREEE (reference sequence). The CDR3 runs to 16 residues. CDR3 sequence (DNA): TGTGCCAGCAGCTTGCAGGGGGCGATACGGGCCGGGGAGCTGTTTTTT. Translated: CASSLQGAIRAGELFF.

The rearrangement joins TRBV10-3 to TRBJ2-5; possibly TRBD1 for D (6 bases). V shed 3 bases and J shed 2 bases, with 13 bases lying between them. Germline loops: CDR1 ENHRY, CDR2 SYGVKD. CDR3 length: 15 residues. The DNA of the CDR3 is TGTGCCATCAGTGACCCGACAAGGGGGCAAGAGACCCAGTACTTC. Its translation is CAISDPTRGQETQYF.

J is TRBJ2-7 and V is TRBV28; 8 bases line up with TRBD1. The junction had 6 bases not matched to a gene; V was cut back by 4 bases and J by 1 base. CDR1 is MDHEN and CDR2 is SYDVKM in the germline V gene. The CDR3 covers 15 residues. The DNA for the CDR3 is TGTGCCAGCAGTTCACCCGGGACAGGATCCTACGAGCAGTACTTC. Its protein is CASSSPGTGSYEQYF.

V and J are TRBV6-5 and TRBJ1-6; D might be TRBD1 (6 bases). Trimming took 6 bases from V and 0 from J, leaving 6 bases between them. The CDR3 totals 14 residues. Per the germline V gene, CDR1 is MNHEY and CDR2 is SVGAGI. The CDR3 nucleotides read TGTGCCAGCAGACAGGGCTCCTATAATTCACCCCTCCACTTT. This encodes CASRQGSYNSPLHF.

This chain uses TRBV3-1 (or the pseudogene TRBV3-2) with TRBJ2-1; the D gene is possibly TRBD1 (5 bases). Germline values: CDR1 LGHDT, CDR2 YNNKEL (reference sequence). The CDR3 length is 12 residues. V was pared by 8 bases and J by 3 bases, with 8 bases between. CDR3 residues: CASQGNYNEQFF. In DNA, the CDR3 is TGTGCCAGCCAGGGCAACTACAATGAGCAGTTCTTC.

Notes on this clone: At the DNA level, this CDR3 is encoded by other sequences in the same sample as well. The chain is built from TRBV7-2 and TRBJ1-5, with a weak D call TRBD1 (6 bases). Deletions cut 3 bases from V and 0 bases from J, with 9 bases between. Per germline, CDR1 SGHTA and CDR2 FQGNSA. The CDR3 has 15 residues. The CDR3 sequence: CASSFGQYSNQPQHF. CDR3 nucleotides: TGTGCCAGCAGCTTCGGACAGTATAGCAATCAGCCCCAGCATTTT. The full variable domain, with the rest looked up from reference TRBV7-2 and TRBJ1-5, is GAGVSQSPSNKVTEKGKDVELRCDPISGHTALYWYRQSLGQGLEFLIYFQGNSAPDKSGLPSDRFSAERTGGSVSTLTIQRTQQEDSAVYLCASSFGQYSNQPQHFGDGTRLSIL.

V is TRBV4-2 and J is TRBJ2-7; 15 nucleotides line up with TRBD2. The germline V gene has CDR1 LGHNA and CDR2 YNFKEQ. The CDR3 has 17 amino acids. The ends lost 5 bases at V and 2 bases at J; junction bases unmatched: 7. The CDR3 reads CASSTQGLAGGTYEQYF. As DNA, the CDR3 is TGTGCCAGCAGCACCCAAGGACTAGCGGGAGGGACCTACGAGCAGTACTTC.